This T cell receptor (beta chain) originates from a study of cytomegalovirus exposure and HLA in healthy donors. General study findings and limits: Association with HLA alleles at 0.05 false discovery rate was found for roughly 17,000 TCR beta sequences in a later analysis. Apparent HLA restriction characterized most CMV-associated TCR beta chains in a later analysis. According to reports, the classifier identified cytomegalovirus status with high specificity and sensitivity. The study found most TCR sequences rare, yet found some public TCRs in many donors.

Primers for the PCR totalled 60 Vbeta and 13 Jbeta. The table came from immunoSEQ multiplex PCR; TCRdb's copy has only in-frame clones and leaves some out. The data show about 130,000 clones, about 79% seen once. CDR3 length: 14 amino acids. The trim removed 6 bases at V and 5 bases at J, leaving 8 bases unmatched. Germline CDR1 reads MNHEY; CDR2 reads SVGAGI. Remarks on this clone: Its antigen remains unidentified.

This chain connects TRBV6-5 to TRBJ2-5; 8 nucleotides match TRBD1. The TCR was taken from a woman under 30 in good health and CMV-seropositive. Input material: PBMCs. The CDR3 spells CASRADREGETQYF. For the CDR3, the DNA is TGTGCCAGCAGGGCGGACAGGGAAGGGGAGACCCAGTACTTC.